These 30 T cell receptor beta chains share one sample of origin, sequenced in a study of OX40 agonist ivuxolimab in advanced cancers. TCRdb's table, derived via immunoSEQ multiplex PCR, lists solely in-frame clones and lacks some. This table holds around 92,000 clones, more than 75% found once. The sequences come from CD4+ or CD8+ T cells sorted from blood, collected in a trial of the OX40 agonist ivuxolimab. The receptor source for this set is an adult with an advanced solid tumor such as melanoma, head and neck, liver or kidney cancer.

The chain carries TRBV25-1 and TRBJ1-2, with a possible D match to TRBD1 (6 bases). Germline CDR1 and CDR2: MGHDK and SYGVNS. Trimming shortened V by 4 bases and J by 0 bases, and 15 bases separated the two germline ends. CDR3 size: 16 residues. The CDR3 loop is CASSGAPWTANYGYTF. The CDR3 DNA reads TGTGCCAGCAGTGGTGCTCCATGGACAGCTAACTATGGCTACACCTTC.

This CDR3 is CASGLGGAEKLFF. CDR3 coding DNA: TGTGCTAGTGGCCTGGGGGGGGCGGAAAAACTGTTTTTT. This chain links TRBV12-5 with TRBJ1-4; tentatively, D is TRBD1 (6 bases). The CDR3 runs to 13 residues. V lost 6 bases and J lost 8, with 13 bases in between. CDR1 and CDR2 (germline): LGHNT, FRNRAP.

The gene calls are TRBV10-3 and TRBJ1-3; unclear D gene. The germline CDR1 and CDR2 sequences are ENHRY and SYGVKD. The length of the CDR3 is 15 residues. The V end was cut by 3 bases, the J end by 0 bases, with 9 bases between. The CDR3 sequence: CAISETLFSGNTIYF. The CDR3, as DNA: TGTGCCATCAGTGAAACTCTTTTCTCTGGAAACACCATATATTTT.

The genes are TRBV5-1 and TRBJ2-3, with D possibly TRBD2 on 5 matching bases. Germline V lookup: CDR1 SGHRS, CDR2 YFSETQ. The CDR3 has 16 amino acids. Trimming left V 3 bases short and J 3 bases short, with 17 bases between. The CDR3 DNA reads TGCGCCAGCAGCTCGATTCCGGGCAGAGGGACAGATACGCAGTATTTT. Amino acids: CASSSIPGRGTDTQYF. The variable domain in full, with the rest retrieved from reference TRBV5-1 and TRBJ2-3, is KAGVTQTPRYLIKTRGQQVTLSCSPISGHRSVSWYQQTPGQGLQFLFEYFSETQRNKGNFPGRFSGRQFSNSRSEMNVSTLELGDSALYLCASSSIPGRGTDTQYFGPGTRLTVL.

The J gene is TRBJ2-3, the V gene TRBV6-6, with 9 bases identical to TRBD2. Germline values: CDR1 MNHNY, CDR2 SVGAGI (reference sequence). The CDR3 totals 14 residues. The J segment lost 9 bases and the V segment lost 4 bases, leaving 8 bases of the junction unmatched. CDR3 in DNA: TGTGCCAGCAGTTGGGAATTAGCGGGGGACACGCAGTATTTT. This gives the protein CASSWELAGDTQYF.

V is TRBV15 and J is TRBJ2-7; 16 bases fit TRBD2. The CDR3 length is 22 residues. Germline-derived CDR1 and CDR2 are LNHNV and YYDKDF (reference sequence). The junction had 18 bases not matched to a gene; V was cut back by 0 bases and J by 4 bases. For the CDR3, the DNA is TGTGCCACCAGCAGAGATTACCCCATCGGGACTAGCGGGGGGGAGCAGGGGTACGAGCAGTACTTC. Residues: CATSRDYPIGTSGGEQGYEQYF.

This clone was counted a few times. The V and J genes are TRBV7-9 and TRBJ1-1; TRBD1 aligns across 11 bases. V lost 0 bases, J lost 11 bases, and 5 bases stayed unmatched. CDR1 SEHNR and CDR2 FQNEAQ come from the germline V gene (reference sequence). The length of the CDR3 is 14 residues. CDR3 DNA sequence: TGTGCCAGCAGCTTAGCCGGGACAGGGGGAGATGCTTTCTTT. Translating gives CASSLAGTGGDAFF.

Written as DNA, the CDR3 is TGTGCCAGCAGTCTTTCAGGTTCCGATACGCAGTATTTT. Translation: CASSLSGSDTQYF. The chain carries TRBV7-3 and TRBJ2-3; D is uncertain. The germline V gene has CDR1 SGHTA and CDR2 FQGTGA. The V gene lost 6 bases and the J gene lost 6 bases, with 13 bases spanning the gap. CDR3 length: 13 amino acids.

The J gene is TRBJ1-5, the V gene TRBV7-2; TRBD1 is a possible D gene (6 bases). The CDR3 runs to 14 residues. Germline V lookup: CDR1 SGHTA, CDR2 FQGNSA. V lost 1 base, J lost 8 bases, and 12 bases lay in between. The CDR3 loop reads CASSLERGAKPQHF. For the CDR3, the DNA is TGTGCCAGCAGCTTAGAGCGGGGGGCAAAGCCCCAGCATTTT.

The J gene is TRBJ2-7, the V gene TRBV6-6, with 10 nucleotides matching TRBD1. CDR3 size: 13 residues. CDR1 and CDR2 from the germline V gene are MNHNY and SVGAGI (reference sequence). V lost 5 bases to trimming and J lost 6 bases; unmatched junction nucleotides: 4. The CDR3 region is CASSRDRGSEQYV. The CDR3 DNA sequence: TGTGCCAGCAGTAGGGACAGGGGAAGCGAGCAGTACGTC.

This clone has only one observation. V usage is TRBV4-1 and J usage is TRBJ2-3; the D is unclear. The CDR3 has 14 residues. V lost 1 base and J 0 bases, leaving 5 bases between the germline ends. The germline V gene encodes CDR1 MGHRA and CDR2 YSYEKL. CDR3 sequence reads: CASSQGGSTDTQYF. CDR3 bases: TGCGCCAGCAGCCAAGGGGGTAGCACAGATACGCAGTATTTT.

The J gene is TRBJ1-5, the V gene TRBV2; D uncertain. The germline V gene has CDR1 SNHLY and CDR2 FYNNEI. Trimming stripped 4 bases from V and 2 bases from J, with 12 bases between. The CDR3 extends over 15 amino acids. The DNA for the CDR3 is TGTGCCAGCAGTGCTGGACCGAAAGGCAATCAGCCCCAGCATTTT. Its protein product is CASSAGPKGNQPQHF.

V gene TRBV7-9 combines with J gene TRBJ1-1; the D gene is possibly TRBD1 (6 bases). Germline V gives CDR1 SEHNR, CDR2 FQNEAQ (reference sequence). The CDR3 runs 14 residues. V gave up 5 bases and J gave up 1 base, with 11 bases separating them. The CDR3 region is CASSPLDRNTEAFF. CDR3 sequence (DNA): TGTGCCAGCAGCCCCCTGGACAGGAACACTGAAGCTTTCTTT.

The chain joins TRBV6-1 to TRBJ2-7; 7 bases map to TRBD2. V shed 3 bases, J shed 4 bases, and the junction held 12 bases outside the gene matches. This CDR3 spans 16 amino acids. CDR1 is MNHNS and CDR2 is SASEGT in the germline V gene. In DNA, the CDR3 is TGTGCCAGCAGTGAGACGCGGGAGAGCAAAGGGTACGAGCAGTACTTC. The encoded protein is CASSETRESKGYEQYF.

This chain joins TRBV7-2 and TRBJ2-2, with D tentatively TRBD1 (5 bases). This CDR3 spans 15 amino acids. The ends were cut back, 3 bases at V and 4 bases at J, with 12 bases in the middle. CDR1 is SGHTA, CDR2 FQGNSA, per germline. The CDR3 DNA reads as TGTGCCAGCAGCTTGTTTCCAGGGCTCACCGGGGAGCTGTTTTTT. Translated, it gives CASSLFPGLTGELFF.

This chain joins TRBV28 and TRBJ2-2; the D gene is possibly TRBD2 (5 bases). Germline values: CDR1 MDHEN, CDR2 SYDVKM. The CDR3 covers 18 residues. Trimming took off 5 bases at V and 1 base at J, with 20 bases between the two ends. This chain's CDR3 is CASSGAPRVLRNTGELFF. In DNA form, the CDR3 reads TGTGCCAGCAGTGGAGCTCCGCGGGTACTTCGGAACACCGGGGAGCTGTTTTTT.

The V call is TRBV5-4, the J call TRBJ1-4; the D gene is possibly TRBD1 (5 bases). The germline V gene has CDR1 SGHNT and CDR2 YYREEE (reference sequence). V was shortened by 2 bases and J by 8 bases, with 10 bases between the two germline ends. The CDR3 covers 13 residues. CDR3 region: CASSFGGGEKLFF. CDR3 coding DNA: TGTGCCAGCAGCTTTGGGGGAGGGGAAAAACTGTTTTTT. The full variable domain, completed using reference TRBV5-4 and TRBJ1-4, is ETGVTQSPTHLIKTRGQQVTLRCSSQSGHNTVSWYQQALGQGPQFIFQYYREEENGRGNFPPRFSGLQFPNYSSELNVNALELDDSALYLCASSFGGGEKLFFGSGTQLSVL.

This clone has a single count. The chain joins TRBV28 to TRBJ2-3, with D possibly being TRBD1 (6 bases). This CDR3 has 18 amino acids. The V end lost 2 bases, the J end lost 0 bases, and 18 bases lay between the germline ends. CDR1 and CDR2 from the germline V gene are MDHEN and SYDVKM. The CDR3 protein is CASSLRQGIPSSTDTQYF. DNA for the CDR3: TGTGCCAGCAGTTTACGGCAGGGGATTCCCTCGAGCACAGATACGCAGTATTTT.

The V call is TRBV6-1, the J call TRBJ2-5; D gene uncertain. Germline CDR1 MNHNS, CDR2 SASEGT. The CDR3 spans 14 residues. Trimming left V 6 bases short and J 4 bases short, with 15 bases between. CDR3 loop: CASRRLDPGETQYF. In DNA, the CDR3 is TGTGCCAGCAGACGATTGGACCCTGGAGAGACCCAGTACTTC.

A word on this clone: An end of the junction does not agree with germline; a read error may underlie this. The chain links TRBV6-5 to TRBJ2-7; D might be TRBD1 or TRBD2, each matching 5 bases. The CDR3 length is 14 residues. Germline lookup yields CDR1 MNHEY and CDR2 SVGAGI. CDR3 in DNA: TGTGCCATCAGTGAGGGGATCTGGGACCACGAGCAGTACTTC. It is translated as CAISEGIWDHEQYF.

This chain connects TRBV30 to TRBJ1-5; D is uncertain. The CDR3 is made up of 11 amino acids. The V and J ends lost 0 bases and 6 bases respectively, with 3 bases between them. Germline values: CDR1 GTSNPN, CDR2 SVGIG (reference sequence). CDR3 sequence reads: CAWSVSQPQHF. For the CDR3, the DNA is TGTGCCTGGAGTGTCAGTCAGCCCCAGCATTTT.

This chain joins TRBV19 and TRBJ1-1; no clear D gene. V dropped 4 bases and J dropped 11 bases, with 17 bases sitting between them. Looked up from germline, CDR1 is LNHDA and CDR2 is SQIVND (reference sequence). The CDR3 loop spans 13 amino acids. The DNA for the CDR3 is TGTGCCAGTAGTACCTCGGGGTTGGCTTGGGCTTTCTTT. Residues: CASSTSGLAWAFF.

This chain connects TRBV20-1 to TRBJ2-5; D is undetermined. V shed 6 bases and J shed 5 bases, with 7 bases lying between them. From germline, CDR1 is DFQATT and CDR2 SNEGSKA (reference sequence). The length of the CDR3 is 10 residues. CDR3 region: CSALGETQYF. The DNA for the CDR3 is TGCAGTGCCCTTGGGGAGACCCAGTACTTC.

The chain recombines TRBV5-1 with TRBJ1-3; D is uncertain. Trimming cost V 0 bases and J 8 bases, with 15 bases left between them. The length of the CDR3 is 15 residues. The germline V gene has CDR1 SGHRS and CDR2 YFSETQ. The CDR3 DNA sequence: TGCGCCAGCAGCTTGGGGAGTCGGGCTGTGGACACCATATATTTT. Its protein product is CASSLGSRAVDTIYF. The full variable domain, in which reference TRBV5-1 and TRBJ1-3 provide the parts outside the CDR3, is KAGVTQTPRYLIKTRGQQVTLSCSPISGHRSVSWYQQTPGQGLQFLFEYFSETQRNKGNFPGRFSGRQFSNSRSEMNVSTLELGDSALYLCASSLGSRAVDTIYFGEGSWLTVV.

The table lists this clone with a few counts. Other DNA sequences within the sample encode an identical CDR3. CDR3 loop: CASSPSATNEKLFF. In nucleotides, the CDR3 is TGTGCCAGCTCACCTAGTGCAACTAATGAAAAACTGTTTTTT. J is TRBJ1-4 and V is TRBV18; D gene unclear. V was cut by 3 bases and J by 0 bases, with 5 bases left in between. Germline values: CDR1 KGHSH, CDR2 LQKENI. The CDR3 loop spans 14 amino acids. The variable domain in full, completed from reference TRBV18 and TRBJ1-4, reads NAGVMQNPRHLVRRRGQEARLRCSPMKGHSHVYWYRQLPEEGLKFMVYLQKENIIDESGMPKERFSAEFPKEGPSILRIQQVVRGDSAAYFCASSPSATNEKLFFGSGTQLSVL.

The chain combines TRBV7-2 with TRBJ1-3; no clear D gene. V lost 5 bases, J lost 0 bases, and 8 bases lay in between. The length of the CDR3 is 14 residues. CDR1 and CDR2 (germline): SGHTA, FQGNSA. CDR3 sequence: CASSITHSGNTIYF. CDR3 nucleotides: TGTGCCAGCAGCATCACGCACTCTGGAAACACCATATATTTT.

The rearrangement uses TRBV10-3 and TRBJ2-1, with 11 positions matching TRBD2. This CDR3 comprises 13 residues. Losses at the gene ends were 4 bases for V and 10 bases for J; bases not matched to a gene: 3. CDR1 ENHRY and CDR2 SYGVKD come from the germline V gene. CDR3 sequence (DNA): TGTGCCATCAGTGGCAGACTAGCGGGGGAGCAGTTCTTC. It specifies CAISGRLAGEQFF.

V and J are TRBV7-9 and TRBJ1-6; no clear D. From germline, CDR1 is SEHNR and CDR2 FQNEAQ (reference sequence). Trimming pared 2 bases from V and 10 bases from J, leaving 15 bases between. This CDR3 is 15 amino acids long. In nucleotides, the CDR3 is TGTGCCAGCAGCTTAAGGGCAGGAGCTGCGTCACCCCTCCACTTT. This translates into CASSLRAGAASPLHF. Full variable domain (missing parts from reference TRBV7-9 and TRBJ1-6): DTGVSQNPRHKITKRGQNVTFRCDPISEHNRLYWYRQTLGQGPEFLTYFQNEAQLEKSRLLSDRFSAERPKGSFSTLEIQRTEQGDSAMYLCASSLRAGAASPLHFGNGTRLTVT.

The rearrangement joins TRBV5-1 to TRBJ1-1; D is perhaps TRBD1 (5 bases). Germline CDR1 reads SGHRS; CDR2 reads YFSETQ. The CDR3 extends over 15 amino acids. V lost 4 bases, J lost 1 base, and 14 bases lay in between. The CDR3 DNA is TGCGCCAGCAGCGACCAGGGTGATAAGAACACTGAAGCTTTCTTT. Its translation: CASSDQGDKNTEAFF.

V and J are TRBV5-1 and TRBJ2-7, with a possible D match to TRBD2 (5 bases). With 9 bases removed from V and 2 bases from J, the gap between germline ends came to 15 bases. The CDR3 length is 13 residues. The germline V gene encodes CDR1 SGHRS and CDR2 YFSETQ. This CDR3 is CAIASDCAYEQYV. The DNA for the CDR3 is TGCGCCATAGCGTCGGACTGTGCCTACGAGCAGTACGTC.